Below are 29 T cell receptor beta chains sequenced from a single sample in a study of T cell responses to AZD1222 COVID-19 vaccine (dated by TCRdb to about 2021). Explained via the paper, the time point label denotes: baseline before first vaccination. Library construction relied on the immunoSEQ multiplex PCR assay. TCRdb's version of the immuneACCESS table is confined to in-frame rearrangements and falls short of the full clone set. An unresolved V gene accounts for under half of the shortfall where checked; the remainder is of unknown origin. The sample table records 150,000 to 200,000 clones; roughly nine tenths of these occur just once. About 3% of the sample comes from the top ten. The sequences come from peripheral blood, collected on day 0 of AZD1222 vaccination. These receptors were taken from an adult in good health.

The chain combines TRBV3-1 (or the pseudogene TRBV3-2) with TRBJ2-1; no clear D gene. CDR1 LGHDT and CDR2 YNNKEL come from the germline V gene (reference sequence). The V gene lost 4 bases and the J gene lost 4 bases, with 8 bases spanning the gap. The CDR3 totals 13 residues. This CDR3 is CASSPPPYNEQFF. DNA for the CDR3: TGTGCCAGCAGCCCTCCGCCGTACAATGAGCAGTTCTTC.

About this clone: The sample carries other DNA sequences with the same CDR3. This chain connects TRBV18 to TRBJ2-5; D gene ambiguous. V was trimmed by 3 bases and J by 0 bases, leaving 2 bases between them. Germline values: CDR1 KGHSH, CDR2 LQKENI. CDR3 size: 12 residues. The CDR3 DNA follows: TGTGCCAGCTCACCGTACCAAGAGACCCAGTACTTC. Its protein product is CASSPYQETQYF.

This chain links TRBV7-3 with TRBJ2-3; 10 nucleotides line up with TRBD1. CDR1 is SGHTA and CDR2 is FQGTGA in the germline V gene. The CDR3 is 15 residues long. The V and J ends lost 4 bases and 5 bases, in that order; junction bases with no gene match: 6. CDR3 DNA: TGTGCCAGCAGCTATGACAGGGGGCAAATAGATACGCAGTATTTT. This codes for CASSYDRGQIDTQYF. The complete variable domain, with remaining parts taken from reference TRBV7-3 and TRBJ2-3, reads GAGVSQTPSNKVTEKGKYVELRCDPISGHTALYWYRQSLGQGPEFLIYFQGTGAADDSGLPNDRFFAVRPEGSVSTLKIQRTERGDSAVYLCASSYDRGQIDTQYFGPGTRLTVL.

CDR3 DNA: TGTGCCAGCAGAGAGGCAGGGGGCTACGAGCAGTACTTC. Protein product: CASREAGGYEQYF. V and J are TRBV6-5 and TRBJ2-7; 7 bases are shared with TRBD1. This CDR3 contains 13 residues. The ends lost 6 bases at V and 3 bases at J; junction bases unmatched: 5. Germline V gene data show CDR1 as MNHEY and CDR2 as SVGAGI.

The chain uses TRBV2 and TRBJ1-1; no clear D gene. The germline V and J ends were trimmed by 4 bases and 4 bases, with 10 bases remaining between them. The CDR3 sequence is 13 residues long. CDR1 and CDR2 (germline): SNHLY, FYNNEI. The CDR3 nucleotides read TGTGCCAGCAGTGCCGGGAGGGTCACTGAAGCTTTCTTT. This gives the protein CASSAGRVTEAFF.

The chain carries TRBV14 and TRBJ1-2; D gene uncertain. The germline V gene has CDR1 SGHDN and CDR2 FVKESK. This CDR3 is 12 amino acids long. V gave up 1 base and J gave up 4 bases, with 4 bases separating them. The CDR3 reads CASSQGGYGYTF. The CDR3 DNA reads as TGTGCCAGCAGCCAAGGAGGCTATGGCTACACCTTC.

As regards this clone: Other DNA sequences in the same sample also yield this CDR3. The chain carries TRBV5-5 and TRBJ1-5; D not certain. Between the trimmed V and J ends, which lost 4 bases and 0 bases, there was a span of 11 bases. CDR3 length equals 15 residues. CDR1 and CDR2 from the germline V gene are SGHKS and YYEKEE (reference sequence). The CDR3, as DNA: TGTGCCAGCAGCCTGGGAGGTTATAGCAATCAGCCCCAGCATTTT. Residues: CASSLGGYSNQPQHF.

The CDR3 nucleotides read TGTGCCAGCAGCTTAGTTGGGACTGACGGGACCCAGTACTTC. This sequence encodes CASSLVGTDGTQYF. J is TRBJ2-5 and V is TRBV7-9, with D tentatively TRBD2 (6 bases). V dropped 1 base and J dropped 7 bases, with 13 bases sitting between them. The CDR3 extends over 14 amino acids. Looked up from germline, CDR1 is SEHNR and CDR2 is FQNEAQ (reference sequence).

The chain combines TRBV4-1 with TRBJ1-1; D gene unclear. V lost 1 base and J lost 7, with 7 bases in between. Germline CDR1 reads MGHRA; CDR2 reads YSYEKL. The CDR3 consists of 12 residues. The DNA for the CDR3 is TGCGCCAGCAGCCAAGTAGCCAGTGAAGCTTTCTTT. It translates to CASSQVASEAFF.

The chain carries TRBV27 and TRBJ1-5; D remains ambiguous. V was pared by 3 bases and J by 5 bases, with 8 bases between. Germline V CDR1 and CDR2: MNHEY, SMNVEV (reference sequence). This CDR3 is 13 amino acids long. CDR3 sequence reads: CASSLSADQPQHF. The CDR3 DNA is TGTGCCAGCAGTTTGTCGGCGGATCAGCCCCAGCATTTT.

This chain connects TRBV5-1 to TRBJ2-7; D tentatively fits TRBD1 or TRBD2 (6 bases each). The germline CDR1 and CDR2 sequences are SGHRS and YFSETQ. The CDR3 runs to 15 residues. The ends were cut back, 2 bases at V and 3 bases at J, with 15 bases in the middle. The CDR3 here is CASSFGGLSLYEQYF. The CDR3 coding sequence is TGCGCCAGCAGCTTTGGGGGGCTGTCTCTCTACGAGCAGTACTTC.

This sequence joins TRBV27 and TRBJ1-2; the match to TRBD1 covers 12 bases. The CDR3 length is 16 residues. The germline gives CDR1 MNHEY, CDR2 SMNVEV (reference sequence). V was pared by 4 bases and J by 6 bases, with 9 bases of the junction left unmatched. In DNA, the CDR3 is TGTGCCAGCAGTTCATACCGGGACAGGGGGCTTGATGGCTACACCTTC. Encoded protein: CASSSYRDRGLDGYTF.

V gene TRBV5-8 combines with J gene TRBJ2-1; the D gene is possibly TRBD2 (6 bases). CDR1 is SGHTS and CDR2 is YDEGEE in the germline V gene. The V end was cut by 5 bases, the J end by 4 bases, with 13 bases between. The CDR3 has 14 residues. CDR3 amino acids: CASRLEREYNEQFF. The CDR3 nucleotides are TGTGCCAGCAGGTTAGAACGGGAGTACAATGAGCAGTTCTTC.

The rearrangement uses TRBV27 and TRBJ2-5; TRBD2 matches 8 bases. V trimming: 5 bases; J trimming: 4 bases; junction bases outside the gene matches: 12. This CDR3 has 16 residues. The germline gives CDR1 MNHEY, CDR2 SMNVEV (reference sequence). CDR3 sequence (DNA): TGTGCCAGCAGTCATAGGGGTACTAGCGGCCCAGAGACCCAGTACTTC. It specifies CASSHRGTSGPETQYF.

This clone showed up just a few times. The rearrangement joins TRBV2 to TRBJ2-7; a weak D match, TRBD1 (6 bases). The germline CDR1 and CDR2 sequences are SNHLY and FYNNEI. This CDR3 has 14 amino acids. The V end was cut by 5 bases, the J end by 6 bases, with 17 bases between. CDR3 region: CASSQGGGHTEQYF. The CDR3 DNA follows: TGTGCCAGCAGTCAAGGGGGTGGGCACACCGAGCAGTACTTC.

CDR3 nucleotides: TGCGCCAGCAGCCGTATTCGATCACCCCTCCACTTT. Its protein is CASSRIRSPLHF. J is TRBJ1-6 and V is TRBV23-1, with D unresolved. TRBV23-1 is an ORF; its function is uncertain. The germline V and J ends were trimmed by 6 bases and 10 bases, with 10 bases remaining between them. The CDR3 runs to 12 residues.

Only a few counts were recorded for this clone. The chain carries TRBV12-3 or TRBV12-4 and TRBJ1-1; 7 bases fit TRBD1. The CDR3 has 13 amino acids. V dropped 4 bases and J dropped 6; count of bases not matched to a gene: 5. CDR3 protein: CASSSRDSPEAFF. For the CDR3, the DNA is TGTGCCAGCAGTTCCCGGGACAGCCCTGAAGCTTTCTTT.

V is TRBV5-5 and J is TRBJ1-1, with D uncertain. CDR3 size: 15 residues. V gave up 4 bases and J gave up 4 bases, with 17 bases separating them. The germline V gene encodes CDR1 SGHKS and CDR2 YYEKEE (reference sequence). In DNA form, the CDR3 reads TGTGCCAGCAGCAAATATGAGACATTGGGCACTGAAGCTTTCTTT. Protein sequence: CASSKYETLGTEAFF.

The rearrangement joins TRBV19 to TRBJ1-3; maybe TRBD1 (5 bases). V lost 7 bases, J lost 2 bases, and 15 bases lay in between. Germline CDR1 reads LNHDA; CDR2 reads SQIVND (reference sequence). The CDR3 covers 15 residues. This CDR3 reads CASTPVRGAGNTIYF. In nucleotides, the CDR3 is TGTGCCAGTACCCCGGTTCGGGGGGCTGGAAACACCATATATTTT.

This clone was observed once. As DNA, the CDR3 is TGTGCCAGCAGCCCCAGGACGACCACAGATACGCAGTATTTT. Translation gives CASSPRTTTDTQYF. This chain joins TRBV11-1 and TRBJ2-3; no clear D. This CDR3 has 14 residues. Germline assignment: CDR1 SGHAT and CDR2 FQDESV (reference sequence). Trimming cost V 5 bases and J 2 bases, with 11 bases left between them.

The chain is built from TRBV19 and TRBJ2-5; the D is unclear. Per germline, CDR1 LNHDA and CDR2 SQIVND (reference sequence). The CDR3 spans 11 residues. Trimming left V 5 bases short and J 3 bases short, with 4 bases between. This CDR3 is CASSVEETQYF. The CDR3 DNA sequence: TGTGCCAGTAGTGTTGAAGAGACCCAGTACTTC.

The gene calls are TRBV19 and TRBJ2-7, with no clear D. In germline, CDR1 is LNHDA, CDR2 SQIVND (reference sequence). The CDR3 sequence is 15 residues long. V lost 3 bases and J lost 1, with 13 bases in between. This CDR3 is CASSIASAPSYEQYF. In DNA form, the CDR3 reads TGTGCCAGTAGTATCGCGAGCGCGCCTTCCTACGAGCAGTACTTC. Complete variable domain (other parts from reference TRBV19 and TRBJ2-7): DGGITQSPKYLFRKEGQNVTLSCEQNLNHDAMYWYRQDPGQGLRLIYYSQIVNDFQKGDIAEGYSVSREKKESFPLTVTSAQKNPTAFYLCASSIASAPSYEQYFGPGTRLTVT.

In DNA, the CDR3 is TGCGCCAGCAGCACAGGGACTAGCGGTTACTACGAGCAGTACTTC. Its protein product is CASSTGTSGYYEQYF. The chain carries TRBV5-1 and TRBJ2-7, with 11 bases identical to TRBD2. J lost 3 bases, V lost 4 bases, and 6 bases had no gene match. The CDR3 is 15 amino acids. Germline V CDR1 and CDR2: SGHRS, YFSETQ.

J is TRBJ2-1 and V is TRBV7-9; 9 bases agree with TRBD2. The CDR3 runs 15 residues. CDR1 and CDR2 from the germline V gene are SEHNR and FQNEAQ (reference sequence). J lost 6 bases, V lost 5 bases, and 8 bases had no gene match. The CDR3 reads CASSTGLAIRNEQFF. The CDR3 bases are TGTGCCAGCAGCACAGGACTAGCGATACGCAATGAGCAGTTCTTC.

This clone was detected once. The chain employs TRBV18 and TRBJ2-7; maybe TRBD2 (6 bases). In germline, CDR1 is KGHSH, CDR2 LQKENI. The length of the CDR3 is 16 residues. Deletions cut 0 bases from V and 5 bases from J, with 17 bases between. CDR3 protein: CASSPPDPGEGDEQYF. In DNA, the CDR3 is TGTGCCAGCTCACCACCCGACCCGGGAGAGGGCGACGAGCAGTACTTC.

V and J are TRBV7-2 and TRBJ2-7; 7 bases map to TRBD1. CDR1 SGHTA and CDR2 FQGNSA come from the germline V gene. The V segment lost 3 bases and the J segment 0 bases; nucleotides outside the gene matches: 5. The CDR3 length is 15 residues. The CDR3 DNA follows: TGTGCCAGCAGCTTTGCCGGGACAGCCTCCTACGAGCAGTACTTC. It specifies CASSFAGTASYEQYF. The complete variable domain, with remaining parts taken from reference TRBV7-2 and TRBJ2-7, reads GAGVSQSPSNKVTEKGKDVELRCDPISGHTALYWYRQSLGQGLEFLIYFQGNSAPDKSGLPSDRFSAERTGGSVSTLTIQRTQQEDSAVYLCASSFAGTASYEQYFGPGTRLTVT.

This rearrangement joins TRBV2 to TRBJ1-6; 9 bases match TRBD1. V gave up 10 bases and J gave up 13 bases; unmatched junction bases: 5. Germline CDR1 reads SNHLY; CDR2 reads FYNNEI. The CDR3 has 11 residues. The CDR3 protein is CATRDRVPLHF. CDR3 nucleotides: TGTGCCACCCGGGACAGGGTTCCCCTCCACTTT.

The chain combines TRBV5-1 with TRBJ1-2; D is possibly TRBD1 (5 bases). CDR1 and CDR2 (germline): SGHRS, YFSETQ. This CDR3 spans 14 amino acids. V lost 0 bases, J lost 4 bases, and 10 bases lay in between. CDR3: CASSLGGAVYGYTF. In DNA form, the CDR3 reads TGCGCCAGCAGCTTGGGGGGCGCGGTCTATGGCTACACCTTC.

The gene calls are TRBV21-1 and TRBJ1-1; TRBD1 was called by the table and not checked on the DNA. TRBV21-1 is a pseudogene. This CDR3 contains 17 residues. The CDR3 sequence: CASIPRAGGNGDTEAFF. Here the CDR3 DNA reads TGTGCCAGCATCCCCAGGGCAGGGGGCAACGGGGACACTGAAGCTTTCTTT.